This TCR beta chain was sequenced for a study of post-analysis software for immune sequencing data. Study-level points and caveats: Significantly lower normalized Chao1 diversity was seen in multiple sclerosis patients than in controls.

Each TCR beta cDNA library carried unique molecular identifiers. TCRdb recomputed calls from the PCR reads with MiXCR, one row per CDR3 protein. The table shows hundreds of thousands of distinct CDR3 sequences, with approximately 46% occurring only once. Points on this clonotype: Its antigen is not known.

This clonotype originated in a girl aged 10 to 17 with multiple sclerosis. Specimen: blood.

CDR3 DNA sequence: TGTGCCAGCTCGGAGGGTCCCACTGGGGCCAACGTCCTGACTTTC. As protein: CASSEGPTGANVLTF. The chain is built from TRBV2 and TRBJ2-6; D perhaps matches TRBD2 (6 bases). This CDR3 comprises 15 residues. CDR1 is SNHLY and CDR2 is FYNNEI in the germline V gene. V was trimmed by 8 bases and J by 2 bases, leaving 13 bases between them.